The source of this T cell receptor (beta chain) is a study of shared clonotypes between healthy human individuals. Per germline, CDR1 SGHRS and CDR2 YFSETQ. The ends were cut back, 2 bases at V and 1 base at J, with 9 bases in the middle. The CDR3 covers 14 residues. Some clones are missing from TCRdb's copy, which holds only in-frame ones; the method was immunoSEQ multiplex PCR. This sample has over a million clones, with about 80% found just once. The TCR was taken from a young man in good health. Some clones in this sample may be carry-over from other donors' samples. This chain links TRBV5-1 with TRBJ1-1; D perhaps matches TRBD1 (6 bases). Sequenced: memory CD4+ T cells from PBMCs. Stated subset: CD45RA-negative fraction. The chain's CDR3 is CASSLTTGNTEAFF. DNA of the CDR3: TGCGCCAGCAGCTTAACGACAGGGAACACTGAAGCTTTCTTT.